A single sample gave rise to the 29 T cell receptor beta chains below, sequenced in a study of beta chain features in type 1 diabetes. Reverse transcribing all isolated RNA meant expressed TCRB transcripts were sequenced. Clones were read by immunoSEQ multiplex PCR, and TCRdb kept only the in-frame ones, dropping some. The repertoire holds around 400,000 clones, with about 15% as singletons. Sequencing input: naive CD4+ T cells from blood. These receptors originate from a woman younger than 30 in good health.

This clone was picked up a small number of times. The chain links TRBV7-2 to TRBJ2-7; 7 bases fit TRBD1. The J call may be wrong; the DNA end is better matched by TRBJ2-4. The CDR3 contains 15 residues. The germline V gene has CDR1 SGHTA and CDR2 FQGNSA. The CDR3 coding sequence is TGTGCCAGCAGCCAGAGCCATAACCGGGACAGCATTCAGTACTTC. Its translation: CASSQSHNRDSIQYF.

The chain combines TRBV11-2 with TRBJ2-3, with D possibly TRBD1 on 6 matching bases. The CDR3 runs 13 residues. Germline CDR1 and CDR2: SGHAT and FQNNGV. V dropped 7 bases and J dropped 3 bases, with 11 bases sitting between them. The CDR3 DNA reads as TGTGCCAGCAACCCGCAGGGGACAGATACGCAGTATTTT. Residues: CASNPQGTDTQYF. Filled out from reference TRBV11-2 and TRBJ2-3, the complete variable domain reads EAGVAQSPRYKIIEKRQSVAFWCNPISGHATLYWYQQILGQGPKLLIQFQNNGVVDDSQLPKDRFSAERLKGVDSTLKIQPAKLEDSAVYLCASNPQGTDTQYFGPGTRLTVL.

The chain couples TRBV28 to TRBJ2-5; tentative D call: TRBD2 (6 bases). The CDR3 runs 15 residues. V lost 3 bases and J 2 bases, leaving 13 bases between the germline ends. CDR1 MDHEN and CDR2 SYDVKM come from the germline V gene. The CDR3 spells CASSLGGSVQETQYF. The CDR3 DNA reads TGTGCCAGCAGTTTGGGGGGTTCGGTGCAAGAGACCCAGTACTTC.

This rearrangement joins TRBV21-1 to TRBJ2-5; TRBD2 is taken as the D call from the table, unchecked against the DNA. TRBV21-1 is a pseudogene. CDR3 length: 13 residues. Written as DNA, the CDR3 is TGTGCCAGCAGCCTCGACGGGCAAGAGACCCAGTACTTC. This encodes CASSLDGQETQYF.

A few counts support this clone. This sequence joins TRBV5-8 and TRBJ1-2; D remains unclear. This CDR3 is built from 15 residues. Per germline, CDR1 SGHTS and CDR2 YDEGEE. V lost 0 bases, J lost 0 bases, and 9 bases lay in between. The CDR3 protein is CASSLARLSNYGYTF. CDR3 DNA sequence: TGTGCCAGCAGCTTGGCCCGGTTATCTAACTATGGCTACACCTTC.

J is TRBJ1-1 and V is TRBV18; 12 bases are a match to TRBD1. The V and J ends lost 3 bases and 2 bases, in that order; junction bases with no gene match: 4. The germline V gene has CDR1 KGHSH and CDR2 LQKENI. The CDR3 covers 16 residues. The chain's CDR3 is CASSPGQGAGNTEAFF. In DNA, the CDR3 is TGTGCCAGCTCACCGGGACAGGGGGCCGGAAACACTGAAGCTTTCTTT.

This chain uses TRBV4-1 with TRBJ1-1; D gene unclear. The CDR3 consists of 16 residues. Germline CDR1 reads MGHRA; CDR2 reads YSYEKL. V was shortened by 4 bases and J by 6 bases, with 21 bases between the two germline ends. The DNA for the CDR3 is TGCGCCAGCAGCCCCCTAGGGAAGCGGTGGGTACCTGAAGCTTTCTTT. Residues: CASSPLGKRWVPEAFF.

This clone was found a few times. This chain's CDR3 is CASSLAGASGTENEQFF. The DNA of the CDR3 is TGTGCCAGCAGCTTAGCCGGGGCTAGCGGGACTGAGAATGAGCAGTTCTTC. V gene TRBV7-2 combines with J gene TRBJ2-1; TRBD2 aligns across 9 bases. V gave up 0 bases and J gave up 7 bases; unmatched junction bases: 10. In germline, CDR1 is SGHTA, CDR2 FQGNSA. The CDR3 extends over 17 amino acids.

J is TRBJ2-7 and V is TRBV4-3, with 8 bases aligning to TRBD2. The CDR3 loop spans 15 amino acids. In germline, CDR1 is LGHNA, CDR2 YSLEER. Trimming took 4 bases from V and 2 from J; bases not matched to a gene: 7. CDR3 sequence reads: CASSRTLADTYEQYF. DNA for the CDR3: TGCGCCAGCAGCCGGACACTAGCGGATACCTACGAGCAGTACTTC.

The V call is TRBV27, the J call TRBJ1-2, with 8 bases fitting TRBD1. CDR3 length: 14 residues. V was pared by 6 bases and J by 5 bases, with 8 bases of the junction left unmatched. The germline gives CDR1 MNHEY, CDR2 SMNVEV (reference sequence). The CDR3 loop reads CASRRTGRSYGYTF. CDR3 nucleotides: TGTGCCAGCAGGAGGACAGGGCGAAGTTATGGCTACACCTTC.

V is TRBV7-2 and J is TRBJ2-7; weak D call: TRBD2 (6 bases). CDR3 length equals 16 residues. Germline V gene data show CDR1 as SGHTA and CDR2 as FQGNSA. Trimming stripped 2 bases from V and 4 bases from J, with 18 bases between. The CDR3 loop is CASSLRVTGASYEQYF. DNA for the CDR3: TGTGCCAGCAGCTTACGCGTGACGGGAGCCTCATACGAGCAGTACTTC.

This sequence joins TRBV27 and TRBJ2-7, with 7 bases matching TRBD2. Germline trimming cut 4 bases from V and 3 bases from J; bases unmatched to any gene: 9. This CDR3 is 15 amino acids long. Germline loops: CDR1 MNHEY, CDR2 SMNVEV (reference sequence). This CDR3 is CASSSAASGYYEQYF. In nucleotides, the CDR3 is TGTGCCAGCAGTTCCGCGGCTAGCGGATACTACGAGCAGTACTTC.

This clone was counted only a few times. The rearrangement links TRBV29-1 to TRBJ2-1, with 11 bases matching TRBD2. The germline V gene has CDR1 SQVTM and CDR2 ANQGSEA. V lost 1 base, J lost 4 bases, and 3 bases stayed unmatched. This CDR3 comprises 15 residues. The CDR3, as DNA: TGCAGCGTTGAAGGTACTAGCGGGGGATACAATGAGCAGTTCTTC. Its translation is CSVEGTSGGYNEQFF.

A few counts support this clone. The chain links TRBV28 to TRBJ1-5; D is possibly TRBD1 (5 bases). Germline loops: CDR1 MDHEN, CDR2 SYDVKM. Trimming took 5 bases from V and 6 from J, leaving 14 bases between them. This CDR3 has 14 amino acids. CDR3 loop: CASSRDRGRQPQHF. DNA for the CDR3: TGTGCCAGCAGTCGCGACAGAGGCCGTCAGCCCCAGCATTTT.

The gene calls are TRBV28 and TRBJ1-1; D may be TRBD1 (5 bases). V was clipped by 5 bases and J by 1 base, with 5 bases between them. The germline CDR1 and CDR2 sequences are MDHEN and SYDVKM. This CDR3 is 12 amino acids long. This CDR3 is CASSQGNTEAFF. The CDR3 DNA sequence: TGTGCCAGCAGTCAGGGGAACACTGAAGCTTTCTTT.

V gene TRBV5-1 combines with J gene TRBJ1-1; D not resolved. The CDR3 covers 12 residues. V gave up 5 bases and J gave up 0 bases, with 5 bases separating them. CDR1 and CDR2 (germline): SGHRS, YFSETQ. CDR3: CASRQMNTEAFF. CDR3 DNA sequence: TGCGCCAGCAGACAGATGAACACTGAAGCTTTCTTT. The full variable domain, in which reference TRBV5-1 and TRBJ1-1 provide the parts outside the CDR3, is KAGVTQTPRYLIKTRGQQVTLSCSPISGHRSVSWYQQTPGQGLQFLFEYFSETQRNKGNFPGRFSGRQFSNSRSEMNVSTLELGDSALYLCASRQMNTEAFFGQGTRLTVV.

This chain uses TRBV5-1 with TRBJ2-5; 12 nucleotides match TRBD1. The CDR3 runs 15 residues. Per the germline V gene, CDR1 is SGHRS and CDR2 is YFSETQ. V dropped 3 bases and J dropped 5; count of bases not matched to a gene: 5. The CDR3 protein is CASSWGTGGQETQYF. In DNA form, the CDR3 reads TGCGCCAGCAGCTGGGGGACAGGGGGCCAGGAGACCCAGTACTTC. The full variable domain, its missing parts supplied by reference TRBV5-1 and TRBJ2-5, is KAGVTQTPRYLIKTRGQQVTLSCSPISGHRSVSWYQQTPGQGLQFLFEYFSETQRNKGNFPGRFSGRQFSNSRSEMNVSTLELGDSALYLCASSWGTGGQETQYFGPGTRLLVL.

This clone has just a few counts. This chain joins TRBV11-2 and TRBJ2-1; 7 positions match TRBD2. The germline V gene encodes CDR1 SGHAT and CDR2 FQNNGV. CDR3 length: 14 residues. Unmatched junction bases numbered 6, after V lost 4 bases and J lost 6 bases. As DNA, the CDR3 is TGTGCCAGCAGCTCCCAGACTAGCCTCAATGAGCAGTTCTTC. Its protein is CASSSQTSLNEQFF.

This chain joins TRBV10-3 and TRBJ2-7; no clear D. The germline V gene encodes CDR1 ENHRY and CDR2 SYGVKD. The CDR3 runs to 12 residues. Trimming pared 5 bases from V and 2 bases from J, leaving 7 bases between. Here the CDR3 DNA reads TGTGCCATCAGTCTAGGCACCTACGAGCAGTACTTC. As protein: CAISLGTYEQYF.

This clone was seen more than once but under ten times. The rearrangement links TRBV11-2 to TRBJ2-3; D is ambiguous. The CDR3 spans 13 residues. In germline, CDR1 is SGHAT, CDR2 FQNNGV. V lost 3 bases and J 2 bases, leaving 6 bases between the germline ends. The chain's CDR3 is CASSFWHTDTQYF. The CDR3 bases are TGTGCCAGCAGCTTTTGGCACACAGATACGCAGTATTTT. Variable domain in full (rest from reference TRBV11-2 and TRBJ2-3): EAGVAQSPRYKIIEKRQSVAFWCNPISGHATLYWYQQILGQGPKLLIQFQNNGVVDDSQLPKDRFSAERLKGVDSTLKIQPAKLEDSAVYLCASSFWHTDTQYFGPGTRLTVL.

In DNA, the CDR3 is TGTGCCAGCAGATCCCGGCGGGAAATAAGCGGGGGGTCCTACAATGAGCAGTTCTTC. This codes for CASRSRREISGGSYNEQFF. The chain couples TRBV7-3 to TRBJ2-1, with 9 bases that match TRBD2. The CDR3 runs to 19 residues. The germline gives CDR1 SGHTA, CDR2 FQGTGA. V trimming: 6 bases; J trimming: 1 base; junction bases outside the gene matches: 16.

The chain links TRBV7-6 to TRBJ2-5; possibly TRBD1 for D (7 bases). This CDR3 has 15 amino acids. Trimming shortened V by 5 bases and J by 5 bases, and 18 bases separated the two germline ends. CDR1 is SGHVS, CDR2 FNYEAQ, per germline. CDR3 residues: CASSPRARGVETQYF. The DNA of the CDR3 is TGTGCCAGCAGCCCACGGGCCAGGGGGGTGGAGACCCAGTACTTC.

The CDR3 DNA sequence: TGTGCCAGCAGCCAAATCGACAGGGGGCTATCGAACACTGAAGCTTTCTTT. It specifies CASSQIDRGLSNTEAFF. The rearrangement uses TRBV4-2 and TRBJ1-1, with 10 bases matching TRBD1. The trim removed 2 bases at V and 1 base at J, leaving 7 bases unmatched. CDR3 length: 17 amino acids. Germline lookup yields CDR1 LGHNA and CDR2 YNFKEQ.

This clone has a handful of counts. This rearrangement joins TRBV15 to TRBJ2-1; D is perhaps TRBD2 (6 bases). CDR3 length: 13 amino acids. Germline V lookup: CDR1 LNHNV, CDR2 YYDKDF (reference sequence). The ends were cut back, 3 bases at V and 8 bases at J, with 11 bases in the middle. In DNA form, the CDR3 reads TGTGCCACCAGCAGGCCTCCGGGGGATGAGCAGTTCTTC. It codes for CATSRPPGDEQFF.

The chain combines TRBV18 with TRBJ1-2; no clear D. Trimming removed 2 bases from V and 0 bases from J, with 7 bases in between. The CDR3 sequence is 14 residues long. Germline assignment: CDR1 KGHSH and CDR2 LQKENI. CDR3: CASSPTASNYGYTF. The CDR3 coding sequence is TGTGCCAGCTCACCAACAGCTTCTAACTATGGCTACACCTTC.

A few counts support this clone. The chain is built from TRBV5-1 and TRBJ2-5, with 12 bases lining up with TRBD2. V trimming: 4 bases; J trimming: 5 bases; junction bases outside the gene matches: 6. This CDR3 is built from 15 residues. CDR1 and CDR2 (germline): SGHRS, YFSETQ. The CDR3 is CASSPTSGSAETQYF. The DNA for the CDR3 is TGCGCCAGCAGCCCGACTAGCGGGAGCGCGGAGACCCAGTACTTC.

This chain links TRBV7-6 with TRBJ2-5, with TRBD2 identical over 10 bases. The ends lost 1 base at V and 3 bases at J; junction bases unmatched: 8. Germline V CDR1 and CDR2: SGHVS, FNYEAQ. The CDR3 covers 17 residues. CDR3 sequence: CASSLVAASGRKETQYF. The CDR3 DNA reads as TGTGCCAGCAGCTTAGTAGCGGCTAGCGGGAGAAAAGAGACCCAGTACTTC.

This clone was seen a few times. This sequence joins TRBV29-1 and TRBJ1-1; D is unclear. This CDR3 contains 15 residues. The V and J ends lost 5 bases and 6 bases respectively, with 22 bases between them. Germline V gene sequence: CDR1 SQVTM, CDR2 ANQGSEA. CDR3 residues: CSVLPGVTGGAEAFF. CDR3 coding DNA: TGCAGCGTTCTACCCGGCGTTACCGGCGGGGCTGAAGCTTTCTTT.

This clone was counted only a few times. This chain joins TRBV5-1 and TRBJ2-1, with D possibly TRBD1 on 5 matching bases. The V gene's germline CDR1 is SGHRS and CDR2 YFSETQ. Between the trimmed V and J ends, which lost 1 base and 5 bases, there was a span of 10 bases. The CDR3 consists of 14 residues. The CDR3 loop reads CASSLRAGNNEQFF. CDR3 sequence (DNA): TGCGCCAGCAGCTTGAGGGCAGGGAACAATGAGCAGTTCTTC.